This TCR beta chain was found in a study of blood T cell repertoires in COVID-19. In the original analysis: Amplified reference gene primers provided the basis for estimating nucleated cell counts. This table comes from immunoSEQ multiplex PCR, and its TCRdb copy is limited to in-frame clones, with some not included. V, J and clone size reflect that table, while D and trimming were determined from the DNA. Among fewer than 400,000 clones listed, approximately 88% were seen once. This clone was counted between two and nine times. One end of the junction varies from germline; a read error may be responsible. All recovered Cohort 3 donors got two negative PCRs, got clearance, or saw symptom resolution. Germline V gene lookup returns CDR1 LGHDT and CDR2 YNNKEL (reference sequence). The CDR3 covers 15 residues.

This TCR was recovered from a man in his thirties or forties who had recovered from COVID-19. Sequencing was performed on PBMCs or T cells enriched from blood (not recorded which). The chain is built from TRBV3-1 (or the pseudogene TRBV3-2) and TRBJ2-5; TRBD1 matches 7 bases. CDR3: CASSQGTGPQGTQYF. CDR3 coding DNA: TGTGCCAGCAGCCAAGGGACAGGACCTCAAGGGACCCAGTACTTC.